The clone carrying this T cell receptor beta chain has only a few counts. A sample-barcoded 5' primer and a J-beta primer mix were used in a second PCR of roughly 7 to 12 cycles. One entry per CDR3 protein, called by TCRdb with MiXCR from the 5' RACE reads. Among about 680,000 distinct CDR3 sequences listed, around 49% were seen once. The record originates from a study of blood T cells in healthy people across ages. The CDR3 covers 19 residues. Germline V gene lookup returns CDR1 DFQATT and CDR2 SNEGSKA (reference sequence). The ends lost 6 bases at V and 3 bases at J; junction bases unmatched: 16. The chain has TRBV20-1 and TRBJ2-2; 13 bases are shared with TRBD2. The specimen was blood. This sequence originates from a woman aged 55 to 70 in good health. CDR3 sequence (DNA): TGCAGTGCCGCAACTAATTTAGGACTAGCGGGAGCCTACACCGGGGAGCTGTTTTTT. Its protein is CSAATNLGLAGAYTGELFF.